This TCR beta chain was identified during a study of T cell responses to AZD1222 COVID-19 vaccine. Notes on the study in general: Spike was spanned by vaccine-associated CD4 TCRs, with dominance at 160-218 and 743-854.

TCRdb's copy holds only in-frame clones and misses some; the assay was immunoSEQ multiplex PCR. Found here are about 97,000 clones, 70% to 90% of them singletons; the top ten hold 2.5% to 3.5%. Comments on this clone: The antigen remains undetermined.

The CDR3 length is 15 residues. V lost 0 bases and J lost 4, with 12 bases in between. In germline, CDR1 is WSHSY, CDR2 SAAADI. The material sequenced was peripheral blood, taken on day 0 of AZD1222 vaccination. V usage is TRBV10-2 and J usage is TRBJ1-1; D ambiguous. The sequence was obtained from an adult in good health. The CDR3 loop is CASSESWRATTEAFF. The CDR3, as DNA: TGCGCCAGCAGTGAGTCTTGGAGGGCGACCACTGAAGCTTTCTTT.